Described below is a single TCR beta chain sequence and its context. The data derive from a study of blood T cell repertoires in COVID-19. Study context: The study drew acute and convalescent COVID-19 samples from the United States, Italy and Spain. From T cells, B-cell-depleted T cells, or PBMCs came the material, which was cDNA or gDNA.

Original handling: Amplification of reference gene primers provided the estimated nucleated cell counts. Assay used: immunoSEQ multiplex PCR; TCRdb lists only in-frame clones, some missing. V and J calls and clone size come straight from that table; D and trimming were deduced from the DNA. Here the sample spans tens of thousands of clones, roughly nine tenths being singletons. The CDR3 runs 14 residues. The V gene lost 4 bases and the J gene lost 0 bases, with 9 bases spanning the gap. Germline V gene lookup returns CDR1 LNHDA and CDR2 SQIVND (reference sequence). Seattle patients were enrolled during active infection and followed longitudinally.

Input material: peripheral blood. This TCR was recovered from an older woman with COVID-19, enrolled during active disease. This rearrangement joins TRBV19 to TRBJ1-1; a possible D gene is TRBD1 (6 bases). CDR3 loop: CASSTTGMNTEAFF. In nucleotides, the CDR3 is TGTGCCAGTAGTACCACAGGGATGAACACTGAAGCTTTCTTT.